This is a list of T cell receptor beta chains from one sample in a study of T cells in Graves' hyperthyroidism and ophthalmopathy. From the multiplex PCR reads, TCRdb called clonotypes with MiXCR, one entry per CDR3 protein. The data contain approximately 530,000 distinct CDR3 sequences, 15% to 20% of them singletons. Sequencing used blood. The receptors were sampled from a man aged 40-55 years with Graves' ophthalmopathy. Both conserved end residues are part of each CDR3. Each record gives: J gene, V gene, D gene, clone size, CDR3 protein, CDR3 DNA. D genes are given only for firm matches. Not every row has a clone size; where given, it reads once, few, many or a size class.

TRBJ1-1,TRBV5-1,.,.,CASSRTWGTEAFF,TGCGCCAGCAGTCGGACCTGGGGGACTGAAGCTTTCTTT
TRBJ1-1,TRBV6-1,.,many,CASSSRRRSRDTEAFF,TGTGCCAGCAGTTCCCGGAGACGCTCGAGGGACACTGAAGCTTTCTTT
TRBJ2-7,TRBV28,.,many,CASSLVGTSYEQYF,TGTGCCAGCAGTTTAGTAGGTACGAGCTACGAGCAGTACTTC
TRBJ2-1,TRBV30,TRBD2,.,CAWSKRAGIYNEQFF,TGTGCCTGGAGTAAAAGAGCGGGGATCTACAATGAGCAGTTCTTC
TRBJ2-7,TRBV6-1,.,.,CASQRAVVHEQYF,TGTGCCTCCCAAAGGGCAGTGGTCCACGAGCAGTACTTC
TRBJ2-3,TRBV20-1,.,many,CSAGTDGTDTQYF,TGCAGTGCTGGGACGGATGGCACAGATACGCAGTATTTT
TRBJ2-1,TRBV18,TRBD2,.,CASSPPASGGVYNEQFF,TGTGCCAGCTCACCACCGGCTAGCGGGGGGGTTTACAATGAGCAGTTCTTC
TRBJ2-7,TRBV5-1,TRBD1,.,CASSWTGTGASRGYEQYF,TGCGCCAGCAGCTGGACCGGGACAGGGGCATCAAGAGGCTACGAGCAGTACTTC
TRBJ2-1,TRBV3-1,TRBD1,.,CASSQDNRGSEQFF,TGTGCCAGCAGCCAAGACAACAGGGGGAGTGAGCAGTTCTTC
TRBJ1-2,TRBV28,.,.,CASSPRGGYTF,TGTGCCAGCAGCCCCCGGGGGGGCTACACCTTC
TRBJ2-7,TRBV11-2,TRBD2,few,CVSSSLAGQAYEQYF,TGTGTCAGCAGCTCTCTAGCGGGCCAGGCATACGAGCAGTACTTC
TRBJ2-1,TRBV5-1,.,.,CASSQAQGPNEQFF,TGCGCCAGCAGCCAAGCACAGGGACCGAATGAGCAGTTCTTC
TRBJ1-5,TRBV6-1,TRBD1,many,CASSQDRGNQPQHF,TGTGCCAGCAGTCAAGACAGGGGAAATCAGCCCCAGCATTTT
TRBJ2-3,TRBV9,.,.,CASNTDRTDTQYF,TGTGCCAGCAATACCGACCGTACAGATACGCAGTATTTT
TRBJ1-2,TRBV5-1,.,many,CASSLANRGNGYTF,TGCGCCAGCAGCTTGGCCAATCGGGGGAATGGCTACACCTTC
TRBJ2-2,TRBV20-1,TRBD2,.,CSARSGGGANTGELFF,TGCAGTGCTAGGTCGGGGGGAGGTGCGAACACCGGGGAGCTGTTTTTT
TRBJ2-7,TRBV20-1,.,many,CSASRGINYEQYF,TGCAGTGCTAGTAGAGGGATCAACTACGAGCAGTACTTC
TRBJ2-1,TRBV5-6,.,.,CASSLYGDITYNEQFF,TGTGCCAGCAGCTTGTATGGGGACATCACATACAATGAGCAGTTCTTC
TRBJ2-7,TRBV29-1,TRBD1,many,CSVTGTSYEQYF,TGCAGCGTGACAGGGACCTCCTACGAGCAGTACTTC
TRBJ1-5,TRBV30,TRBD1,few,CAWMGGRGQHAGQPQHF,TGTGCCTGGATGGGTGGCAGGGGGCAACACGCTGGTCAGCCCCAGCATTTT
TRBJ2-1,TRBV11-2,TRBD2,many,CASSLFRGGHHNEQFF,TGTGCCAGCAGCCTGTTCCGGGGGGGCCACCACAATGAGCAGTTCTTC
TRBJ1-2,TRBV20-1,.,.,CSGLPGVYGYTF,TGCAGTGGGCTCCCGGGCGTCTATGGCTACACCTTC
TRBJ2-7,TRBV5-1,.,many,CASSPWDGYEQYF,TGCGCCAGCAGCCCATGGGACGGCTACGAGCAGTACTTC
TRBJ2-2,TRBV15,.,.,CATSRDSRGTGELFF,TGTGCCACCAGCAGAGACTCCAGGGGAACCGGGGAGCTGTTTTTT
TRBJ1-6,TRBV27,TRBD1,many,CASSALTGRNSPLHF,TGTGCCAGCAGTGCCTTGACAGGGCGTAATTCACCCCTCCACTTT
TRBJ1-3,TRBV7-9,.,few,CASKEGTGNTIYF,TGTGCCAGCAAAGAGGGGACAGGAAACACCATATATTTT
TRBJ2-1,TRBV7-9,.,few,CASSLVPGEQFF,TGTGCCAGCAGCTTAGTCCCGGGGGAGCAGTTCTTC
TRBJ2-7,TRBV27,.,many,CASSLLAGSYEQYF,TGTGCCAGCAGCTTGCTAGCTGGCTCCTACGAGCAGTACTTC
TRBJ1-1,TRBV5-4,.,.,CASSLVGRRGTEAFF,TGTGCCAGCAGCTTGGTTGGACGGAGGGGCACTGAAGCTTTCTTT
TRBJ2-2,TRBV4-2,.,few,CASSIEENTGELFF,TGTGCCAGTTCGATCGAGGAGAACACCGGGGAGCTGTTTTTT
TRBJ2-7,TRBV20-1,.,many,CSARPRGGEQYF,TGCAGTGCTAGACCGAGGGGAGGCGAGCAGTACTTC
TRBJ1-6,TRBV28,TRBD1,.,CAILQGSNSPLHF,TGTGCCATACTACAGGGGAGCAATTCACCCCTCCACTTT
TRBJ2-3,TRBV2,.,many,CATQGTDTQYF,TGTGCCACGCAGGGGACAGATACGCAGTATTTT
TRBJ2-1,TRBV20-1,TRBD2,.,CSVRGLAGAPVGVNEQFF,TGCAGTGTTCGGGGACTAGCGGGGGCCCCAGTCGGGGTGAATGAGCAGTTCTTC
TRBJ2-7,TRBV29-1,.,.,CSVERGGEQYF,TGCAGCGTTGAGAGGGGAGGCGAGCAGTACTTC
TRBJ2-7,TRBV5-1,TRBD1,many,CASSPMGQGLIYEQYF,TGCGCCAGCAGCCCGATGGGACAGGGCCTTATATACGAGCAGTACTTC
TRBJ1-2,TRBV3-1,.,few,CASSPEMAVTNYGYTF,TGTGCCAGCAGCCCGGAGATGGCAGTCACTAACTATGGCTACACCTTC
TRBJ2-5,TRBV6-2/TRBV6-3,TRBD2,few,CASRTLAEIQETQYF,TGTGCCAGCCGGACACTAGCGGAGATACAAGAGACCCAGTACTTC
TRBJ2-7,TRBV5-1,.,many,CASSLGTAFEQYF,TGCGCCAGCAGCTTGGGGACCGCCTTCGAGCAGTACTTC
TRBJ2-1,TRBV5-1,TRBD2,many,CASMAGGLSEQFF,TGCGCCAGCATGGCGGGAGGCCTGAGTGAGCAGTTCTTC